These T cell receptor beta chains were read from a single sample in a study of response to subunit inactivated influenza vaccine. TCRdb independently ran MiXCR on the RT-PCR reads; one entry per CDR3 protein. The data hold around 530,000 distinct CDR3 sequences, with 16% observed a single time. This specimen consisted of CD4+ T cells sorted from PBMCs, obtained around 25 months after vaccination. The receptors stem from a man aged 45 to 75 who received an inactivated influenza vaccine. Both conserved end residues are part of each CDR3. Each record gives: V gene, clone size, J gene, D gene, CDR3 DNA, CDR3 protein. D genes are given only for firm matches. The size field is filled for only some rows; it gives once, few, many or a size class.

v_call: TRBV10-3
clone_size: NA
j_call: TRBJ2-3
d_call: NA
cdr3_nt: TGTGCCATCAGTTATACTAGCACATATACGCAGTATTTT
cdr3_aa: CAISYTSTYTQYF

v_call: TRBV29-1
clone_size: NA
j_call: TRBJ1-1
d_call: NA
cdr3_nt: TGCAGCGCTGGGGCGGGGCAGAACACTGAAGCTTTCTTT
cdr3_aa: CSAGAGQNTEAFF

v_call: TRBV20-1
clone_size: NA
j_call: TRBJ1-4
d_call: NA
cdr3_nt: TGCAGTGCTAGTAGGGGGGTCAATGAAAAACTGTTTTTT
cdr3_aa: CSASRGVNEKLFF

v_call: TRBV7-9
clone_size: NA
j_call: TRBJ2-7
d_call: NA
cdr3_nt: TGTGCCAGCAGCTTAGTTGGTACCTACGAGCAGTACTTC
cdr3_aa: CASSLVGTYEQYF

v_call: TRBV11-2
clone_size: NA
j_call: TRBJ2-3
d_call: TRBD1
cdr3_nt: TGTGCCAGCAGCTGGGGACAGGTTCTTAGCACAGATACGCAGTATTTT
cdr3_aa: CASSWGQVLSTDTQYF

v_call: TRBV29-1
clone_size: NA
j_call: TRBJ1-5
d_call: NA
cdr3_nt: TGCAGCGCGGTCAGAAGGAGGGGCAATCAGCCCCAGCATTTT
cdr3_aa: CSAVRRRGNQPQHF

v_call: TRBV27
clone_size: NA
j_call: TRBJ1-1
d_call: NA
cdr3_nt: TGTGCCAGCAGTACATACAGGGCTCGGAACACTGAAGCTTTCTTT
cdr3_aa: CASSTYRARNTEAFF

v_call: TRBV4-2
clone_size: NA
j_call: TRBJ1-1
d_call: NA
cdr3_nt: TGTGCCAGCAGCCAAGAAGACGCAGGGGTTGGGACTGAAGCTTTCTTT
cdr3_aa: CASSQEDAGVGTEAFF

v_call: TRBV12-3/TRBV12-4
clone_size: NA
j_call: TRBJ1-1
d_call: TRBD1
cdr3_nt: TGTGCCAGCAGATTCTCCGGGACAGGGACTGAAGCTTTCTTT
cdr3_aa: CASRFSGTGTEAFF

v_call: TRBV6-1
clone_size: few
j_call: TRBJ2-3
d_call: NA
cdr3_nt: TGTGCCAGCCGTCTTCGGACCAGCACAGATACGCAGTATTTT
cdr3_aa: CASRLRTSTDTQYF

v_call: TRBV7-2
clone_size: NA
j_call: TRBJ2-4
d_call: TRBD2
cdr3_nt: TGTGCCAGCAGCTTGGGCGGGGGGCACGGAAACATTCAGTACTTC
cdr3_aa: CASSLGGGHGNIQYF

v_call: TRBV6-2/TRBV6-3
clone_size: NA
j_call: TRBJ2-7
d_call: NA
cdr3_nt: TGTGCCAGCAGTTCCCAGGGTGTGAGGTACGAGCAGTACTTC
cdr3_aa: CASSSQGVRYEQYF

v_call: TRBV4-3
clone_size: few
j_call: TRBJ2-7
d_call: NA
cdr3_nt: TGCGCCAGCAGCCGGGAGGGGGGGAATTCCTACGAGCAGTACTTC
cdr3_aa: CASSREGGNSYEQYF

v_call: TRBV20-1
clone_size: NA
j_call: TRBJ2-1
d_call: TRBD2
cdr3_nt: TGCAGTGCTAGAGCTGGGACTAGCGGAAATGAGCAGTTCTTC
cdr3_aa: CSARAGTSGNEQFF

v_call: TRBV7-9
clone_size: few
j_call: TRBJ2-7
d_call: NA
cdr3_nt: TGTGCCAGCAGCTTAGCTAGCGGAGCCTACGAGCAGTACTTC
cdr3_aa: CASSLASGAYEQYF

v_call: TRBV9
clone_size: many
j_call: TRBJ2-7
d_call: NA
cdr3_nt: TGTGCCAGCAGCGTAGTGGGGTACGAGCAGTACTTC
cdr3_aa: CASSVVGYEQYF

v_call: TRBV29-1
clone_size: few
j_call: TRBJ2-1
d_call: NA
cdr3_nt: TGCAGCGTTAGACAGGGGACTACAGGTGAGCAGTTCTTC
cdr3_aa: CSVRQGTTGEQFF

v_call: TRBV12-3/TRBV12-4
clone_size: many
j_call: TRBJ2-1
d_call: TRBD1
cdr3_nt: TGTGCCAGCAGCTCGACAGGGGGCTCCTACAATGAGCAGTTCTTC
cdr3_aa: CASSSTGGSYNEQFF

v_call: TRBV19
clone_size: NA
j_call: TRBJ1-2
d_call: TRBD1
cdr3_nt: TGTGCCAGTAGTACGGGACAGGTAATTGCTGGCTACACCTTC
cdr3_aa: CASSTGQVIAGYTF

v_call: TRBV3-1
clone_size: few
j_call: TRBJ2-7
d_call: NA
cdr3_nt: TGTGCCAGCAGCCAATTCTACGAGCAGTACTTC
cdr3_aa: CASSQFYEQYF

v_call: TRBV2
clone_size: NA
j_call: TRBJ1-2
d_call: TRBD1
cdr3_nt: TGTGCCAGCAGCGTTCGACGGACAGGAGAAGGCTACACCTTC
cdr3_aa: CASSVRRTGEGYTF

v_call: TRBV4-3
clone_size: few
j_call: TRBJ1-1
d_call: TRBD1
cdr3_nt: TGCGCCAGCAGCCAAGGGCGTAACAGGGGGAACACTGAAGCTTTCTTT
cdr3_aa: CASSQGRNRGNTEAFF

v_call: TRBV5-8
clone_size: NA
j_call: TRBJ1-2
d_call: NA
cdr3_nt: TGTGCCAGCAGCTTGGCCTGGGGGGTAATCGGCGGCTACACCTTC
cdr3_aa: CASSLAWGVIGGYTF

v_call: TRBV4-3
clone_size: few
j_call: TRBJ2-3
d_call: NA
cdr3_nt: TGCGCCAGCAGCCACACATCCGCTAGCACAGATACGCAGTATTTT
cdr3_aa: CASSHTSASTDTQYF

v_call: TRBV20-1
clone_size: NA
j_call: TRBJ1-5
d_call: TRBD1
cdr3_nt: TGCAGTGCTACGACAGGGGGGACGGATAGCAATCAGCCCCAGCATTTT
cdr3_aa: CSATTGGTDSNQPQHF

v_call: TRBV18
clone_size: few
j_call: TRBJ2-1
d_call: NA
cdr3_nt: TGTGCCAGCTCGCCGCCCATGGGAGACAATGAGCAGTTCTTC
cdr3_aa: CASSPPMGDNEQFF

v_call: TRBV28
clone_size: NA
j_call: TRBJ1-1
d_call: TRBD1
cdr3_nt: TGTGCCAGCAGTTTTTGGACAGGGAACACTGAAGCTTTCTTT
cdr3_aa: CASSFWTGNTEAFF

v_call: TRBV20-1
clone_size: few
j_call: TRBJ2-7
d_call: NA
cdr3_nt: TGCAGTGCTCCGACAGGAGCCTACGAGCAGTACTTC
cdr3_aa: CSAPTGAYEQYF

v_call: TRBV20-1
clone_size: few
j_call: TRBJ2-5
d_call: NA
cdr3_nt: TGCAGCGGGGTCTCAGGGGAGACCCAGTACTTC
cdr3_aa: CSGVSGETQYF